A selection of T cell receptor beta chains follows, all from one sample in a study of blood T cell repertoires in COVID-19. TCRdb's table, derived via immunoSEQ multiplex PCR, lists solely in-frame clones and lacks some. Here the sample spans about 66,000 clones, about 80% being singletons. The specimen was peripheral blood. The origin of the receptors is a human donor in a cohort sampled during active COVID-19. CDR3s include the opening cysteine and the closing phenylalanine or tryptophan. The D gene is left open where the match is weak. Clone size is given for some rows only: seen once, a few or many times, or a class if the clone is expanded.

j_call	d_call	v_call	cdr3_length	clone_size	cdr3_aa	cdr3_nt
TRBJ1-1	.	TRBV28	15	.	CASSRVGGGGGEAFF	TGTGCCAGCAGCCGGGTGGGCGGCGGGGGCGGTGAAGCTTTCTTT
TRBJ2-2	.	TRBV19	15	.	CASSTQSGNTGELFF	TGTGCCAGTAGTACCCAAAGCGGGAACACCGGGGAGCTGTTTTTT
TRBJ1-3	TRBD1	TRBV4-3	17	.	CASSQEQGAAAGNTIYF	TGCGCCAGCAGCCAAGAGCAGGGGGCGGCGGCTGGAAACACCATATATTTT
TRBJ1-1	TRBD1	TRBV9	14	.	CASSADRGYTEAFF	TGTGCCAGCAGCGCCGACAGGGGGTACACTGAAGCTTTCTTT
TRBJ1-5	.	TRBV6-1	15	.	CASSEADRLNQPQHF	TGTGCCAGCAGTGAAGCAGACAGGTTAAATCAGCCCCAGCATTTT
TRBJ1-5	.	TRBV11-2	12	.	CASIRVAQPQHF	TGTGCCAGCATCAGGGTGGCTCAGCCCCAGCATTTT
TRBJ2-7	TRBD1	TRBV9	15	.	CASSVSGTGAYEQYF	TGTGCCAGCAGCGTATCCGGGACAGGGGCCTACGAGCAGTACTTC
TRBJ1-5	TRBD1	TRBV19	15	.	CASSRGQGAHQPQHF	TGTGCCAGTAGCAGGGGACAGGGGGCACATCAGCCCCAGCATTTT
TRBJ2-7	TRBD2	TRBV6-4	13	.	CARQAGSAYEQYF	TGTGCCAGACAAGCGGGATCGGCCTACGAGCAGTACTTC
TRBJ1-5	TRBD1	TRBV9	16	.	CASSPMTGDSNQPQHF	TGTGCCAGCAGCCCCATGACAGGGGATAGCAATCAGCCCCAGCATTTT
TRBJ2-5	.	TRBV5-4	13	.	CASSLQGRETQYF	TGTGCCAGCAGCTTGCAGGGTAGAGAGACCCAGTACTTC
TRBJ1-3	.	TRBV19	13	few	CASSNRDGNTIYF	TGTGCCAGTAGCAACAGGGATGGAAACACCATATATTTT
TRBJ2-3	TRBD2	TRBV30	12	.	CAWTIGGDTQYF	TGTGCCTGGACCATCGGGGGGGATACGCAGTATTTT
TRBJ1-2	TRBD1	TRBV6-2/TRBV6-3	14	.	CASSYRQGMDGYTF	TGTGCCAGCAGTTACCGACAGGGAATGGATGGCTACACCTTC
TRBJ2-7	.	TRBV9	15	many	CASSPSPQGYAEQYF	TGTGCCAGCAGCCCGAGTCCGCAGGGGTACGCCGAGCAGTACTTC
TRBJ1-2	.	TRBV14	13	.	CASSGRQFRGYTF	TGTGCCAGCAGCGGGCGACAGTTTCGTGGCTACACCTTC
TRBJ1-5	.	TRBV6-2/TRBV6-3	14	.	CASSYRGGNQPQHF	TGTGCCAGCAGTTACCGGGGTGGCAATCAGCCCCAGCATTTT
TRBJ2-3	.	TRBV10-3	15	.	CAMGSIADRTDTQYF	TGTGCCATGGGGTCCATAGCAGACAGAACCGATACGCAGTATTTT
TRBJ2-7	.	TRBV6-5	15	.	CASSKTLRATYEQYF	TGTGCCAGCAGTAAAACTCTCAGGGCGACCTACGAGCAGTACTTC
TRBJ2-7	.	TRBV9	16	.	CASSPGGALGSYEQYF	TGTGCCAGCAGCCCGGGCGGGGCTCTTGGTTCCTACGAGCAGTACTTC
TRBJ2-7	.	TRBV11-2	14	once	CASSWSQRRNEQYF	TGTGCCAGCAGCTGGAGTCAGCGAAGGAACGAGCAGTACTTC
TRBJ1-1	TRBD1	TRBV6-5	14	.	CASSPGQKNTEAFF	TGTGCCAGCAGCCCGGGACAGAAAAACACTGAAGCTTTCTTT
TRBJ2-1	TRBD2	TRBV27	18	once	CASSPDVAGLGVYNEQFF	TGTGCCAGCAGCCCGGACGTAGCGGGTCTAGGCGTTTACAATGAGCAGTTCTTC
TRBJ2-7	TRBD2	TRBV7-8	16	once	CASSQNTGTNSYEQYF	TGTGCCAGCAGCCAAAACACCGGGACTAATTCCTACGAGCAGTACTTC
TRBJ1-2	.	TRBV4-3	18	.	CASSQEWNRGTSNYGYTF	TGCGCCAGCAGCCAAGAATGGAATAGGGGCACCTCTAACTATGGCTACACCTTC
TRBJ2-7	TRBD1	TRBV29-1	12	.	CSVEGQSYEQYF	TGCAGCGTTGAGGGACAGTCCTACGAGCAGTACTTC
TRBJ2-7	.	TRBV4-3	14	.	CASSQGRRESEQYF	TGCGCCAGCAGCCAAGGCCGTCGGGAGTCCGAGCAGTACTTC
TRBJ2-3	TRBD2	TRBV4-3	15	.	CASSRLAGGADTQYF	TGCGCCAGCAGCAGGCTAGCGGGAGGGGCAGATACGCAGTATTTT
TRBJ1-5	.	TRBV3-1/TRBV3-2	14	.	CASSLGLSNQPQHF	TGTGCCAGCTCCCTTGGACTTTCAAATCAGCCCCAGCATTTT
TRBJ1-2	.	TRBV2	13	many	CASGGFEGYGYTF	TGTGCCAGCGGGGGGTTCGAGGGTTATGGCTACACCTTC
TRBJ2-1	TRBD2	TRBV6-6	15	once	CASSYSRLASNEQFF	TGTGCCAGCAGTTACTCGCGACTAGCTAGCAATGAGCAGTTCTTC
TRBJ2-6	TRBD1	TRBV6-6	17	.	CASSHGDSLSGANVLTF	TGTGCCAGCAGTCACGGGGACAGCCTCTCTGGGGCCAACGTCCTGACTTTC
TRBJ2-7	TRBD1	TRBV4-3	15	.	CASSRGTANSYEQYF	TGCGCCAGCAGCCGAGGGACAGCCAACTCCTACGAGCAGTACTTC
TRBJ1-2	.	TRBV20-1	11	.	CSARISDGYTF	TGCAGTGCTCGGATAAGCGATGGCTACACCTTC
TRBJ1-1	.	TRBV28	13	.	CASSPTGFTEAFF	TGTGCCAGCAGTCCAACAGGGTTTACCGAAGCTTTCTTT
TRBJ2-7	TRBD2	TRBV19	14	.	CASSPGLVSSEQYF	TGTGCCAGTAGTCCGGGACTAGTATCTTCCGAGCAGTACTTC
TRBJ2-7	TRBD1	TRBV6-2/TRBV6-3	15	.	CASSYPGDRGGEQYF	TGTGCCAGCAGTTACCCAGGGGACAGGGGGGGCGAGCAGTACTTC
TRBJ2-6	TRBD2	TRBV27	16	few	CASSSGGGAGANVLTF	TGTGCCAGCAGTTCCGGGGGGGGTGCCGGGGCCAACGTCCTGACTTTC
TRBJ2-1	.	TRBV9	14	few	CASSVGGLASEQFF	TGTGCCAGCAGCGTAGGGGGTCTAGCTAGTGAGCAGTTCTTC
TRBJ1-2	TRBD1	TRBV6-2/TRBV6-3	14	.	CASSYGQGIYGYTF	TGTGCCAGCAGTTATGGACAGGGCATCTATGGCTACACCTTC
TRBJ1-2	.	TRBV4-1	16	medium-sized	CASSREGLLALGGYTF	TGCGCCAGCAGCCGAGAGGGACTCCTGGCCTTGGGAGGCTACACCTTC
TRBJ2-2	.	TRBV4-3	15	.	CASSQDLGRTGELFF	TGCGCCAGCAGCCAAGATCTGGGCCGAACCGGGGAGCTGTTTTTT
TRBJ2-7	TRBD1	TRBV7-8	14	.	CASSKTGEWHEQYF	TGTGCCAGCAGCAAGACAGGGGAGTGGCACGAGCAGTACTTC
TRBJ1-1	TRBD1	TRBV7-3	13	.	CASSPGGNTEAFF	TGTGCCAGCAGCCCAGGGGGGAACACTGAAGCTTTCTTT
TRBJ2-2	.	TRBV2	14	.	CASSYSSNTGELFF	TGTGCCAGCAGTTACAGCTCGAACACCGGGGAGCTGTTTTTT